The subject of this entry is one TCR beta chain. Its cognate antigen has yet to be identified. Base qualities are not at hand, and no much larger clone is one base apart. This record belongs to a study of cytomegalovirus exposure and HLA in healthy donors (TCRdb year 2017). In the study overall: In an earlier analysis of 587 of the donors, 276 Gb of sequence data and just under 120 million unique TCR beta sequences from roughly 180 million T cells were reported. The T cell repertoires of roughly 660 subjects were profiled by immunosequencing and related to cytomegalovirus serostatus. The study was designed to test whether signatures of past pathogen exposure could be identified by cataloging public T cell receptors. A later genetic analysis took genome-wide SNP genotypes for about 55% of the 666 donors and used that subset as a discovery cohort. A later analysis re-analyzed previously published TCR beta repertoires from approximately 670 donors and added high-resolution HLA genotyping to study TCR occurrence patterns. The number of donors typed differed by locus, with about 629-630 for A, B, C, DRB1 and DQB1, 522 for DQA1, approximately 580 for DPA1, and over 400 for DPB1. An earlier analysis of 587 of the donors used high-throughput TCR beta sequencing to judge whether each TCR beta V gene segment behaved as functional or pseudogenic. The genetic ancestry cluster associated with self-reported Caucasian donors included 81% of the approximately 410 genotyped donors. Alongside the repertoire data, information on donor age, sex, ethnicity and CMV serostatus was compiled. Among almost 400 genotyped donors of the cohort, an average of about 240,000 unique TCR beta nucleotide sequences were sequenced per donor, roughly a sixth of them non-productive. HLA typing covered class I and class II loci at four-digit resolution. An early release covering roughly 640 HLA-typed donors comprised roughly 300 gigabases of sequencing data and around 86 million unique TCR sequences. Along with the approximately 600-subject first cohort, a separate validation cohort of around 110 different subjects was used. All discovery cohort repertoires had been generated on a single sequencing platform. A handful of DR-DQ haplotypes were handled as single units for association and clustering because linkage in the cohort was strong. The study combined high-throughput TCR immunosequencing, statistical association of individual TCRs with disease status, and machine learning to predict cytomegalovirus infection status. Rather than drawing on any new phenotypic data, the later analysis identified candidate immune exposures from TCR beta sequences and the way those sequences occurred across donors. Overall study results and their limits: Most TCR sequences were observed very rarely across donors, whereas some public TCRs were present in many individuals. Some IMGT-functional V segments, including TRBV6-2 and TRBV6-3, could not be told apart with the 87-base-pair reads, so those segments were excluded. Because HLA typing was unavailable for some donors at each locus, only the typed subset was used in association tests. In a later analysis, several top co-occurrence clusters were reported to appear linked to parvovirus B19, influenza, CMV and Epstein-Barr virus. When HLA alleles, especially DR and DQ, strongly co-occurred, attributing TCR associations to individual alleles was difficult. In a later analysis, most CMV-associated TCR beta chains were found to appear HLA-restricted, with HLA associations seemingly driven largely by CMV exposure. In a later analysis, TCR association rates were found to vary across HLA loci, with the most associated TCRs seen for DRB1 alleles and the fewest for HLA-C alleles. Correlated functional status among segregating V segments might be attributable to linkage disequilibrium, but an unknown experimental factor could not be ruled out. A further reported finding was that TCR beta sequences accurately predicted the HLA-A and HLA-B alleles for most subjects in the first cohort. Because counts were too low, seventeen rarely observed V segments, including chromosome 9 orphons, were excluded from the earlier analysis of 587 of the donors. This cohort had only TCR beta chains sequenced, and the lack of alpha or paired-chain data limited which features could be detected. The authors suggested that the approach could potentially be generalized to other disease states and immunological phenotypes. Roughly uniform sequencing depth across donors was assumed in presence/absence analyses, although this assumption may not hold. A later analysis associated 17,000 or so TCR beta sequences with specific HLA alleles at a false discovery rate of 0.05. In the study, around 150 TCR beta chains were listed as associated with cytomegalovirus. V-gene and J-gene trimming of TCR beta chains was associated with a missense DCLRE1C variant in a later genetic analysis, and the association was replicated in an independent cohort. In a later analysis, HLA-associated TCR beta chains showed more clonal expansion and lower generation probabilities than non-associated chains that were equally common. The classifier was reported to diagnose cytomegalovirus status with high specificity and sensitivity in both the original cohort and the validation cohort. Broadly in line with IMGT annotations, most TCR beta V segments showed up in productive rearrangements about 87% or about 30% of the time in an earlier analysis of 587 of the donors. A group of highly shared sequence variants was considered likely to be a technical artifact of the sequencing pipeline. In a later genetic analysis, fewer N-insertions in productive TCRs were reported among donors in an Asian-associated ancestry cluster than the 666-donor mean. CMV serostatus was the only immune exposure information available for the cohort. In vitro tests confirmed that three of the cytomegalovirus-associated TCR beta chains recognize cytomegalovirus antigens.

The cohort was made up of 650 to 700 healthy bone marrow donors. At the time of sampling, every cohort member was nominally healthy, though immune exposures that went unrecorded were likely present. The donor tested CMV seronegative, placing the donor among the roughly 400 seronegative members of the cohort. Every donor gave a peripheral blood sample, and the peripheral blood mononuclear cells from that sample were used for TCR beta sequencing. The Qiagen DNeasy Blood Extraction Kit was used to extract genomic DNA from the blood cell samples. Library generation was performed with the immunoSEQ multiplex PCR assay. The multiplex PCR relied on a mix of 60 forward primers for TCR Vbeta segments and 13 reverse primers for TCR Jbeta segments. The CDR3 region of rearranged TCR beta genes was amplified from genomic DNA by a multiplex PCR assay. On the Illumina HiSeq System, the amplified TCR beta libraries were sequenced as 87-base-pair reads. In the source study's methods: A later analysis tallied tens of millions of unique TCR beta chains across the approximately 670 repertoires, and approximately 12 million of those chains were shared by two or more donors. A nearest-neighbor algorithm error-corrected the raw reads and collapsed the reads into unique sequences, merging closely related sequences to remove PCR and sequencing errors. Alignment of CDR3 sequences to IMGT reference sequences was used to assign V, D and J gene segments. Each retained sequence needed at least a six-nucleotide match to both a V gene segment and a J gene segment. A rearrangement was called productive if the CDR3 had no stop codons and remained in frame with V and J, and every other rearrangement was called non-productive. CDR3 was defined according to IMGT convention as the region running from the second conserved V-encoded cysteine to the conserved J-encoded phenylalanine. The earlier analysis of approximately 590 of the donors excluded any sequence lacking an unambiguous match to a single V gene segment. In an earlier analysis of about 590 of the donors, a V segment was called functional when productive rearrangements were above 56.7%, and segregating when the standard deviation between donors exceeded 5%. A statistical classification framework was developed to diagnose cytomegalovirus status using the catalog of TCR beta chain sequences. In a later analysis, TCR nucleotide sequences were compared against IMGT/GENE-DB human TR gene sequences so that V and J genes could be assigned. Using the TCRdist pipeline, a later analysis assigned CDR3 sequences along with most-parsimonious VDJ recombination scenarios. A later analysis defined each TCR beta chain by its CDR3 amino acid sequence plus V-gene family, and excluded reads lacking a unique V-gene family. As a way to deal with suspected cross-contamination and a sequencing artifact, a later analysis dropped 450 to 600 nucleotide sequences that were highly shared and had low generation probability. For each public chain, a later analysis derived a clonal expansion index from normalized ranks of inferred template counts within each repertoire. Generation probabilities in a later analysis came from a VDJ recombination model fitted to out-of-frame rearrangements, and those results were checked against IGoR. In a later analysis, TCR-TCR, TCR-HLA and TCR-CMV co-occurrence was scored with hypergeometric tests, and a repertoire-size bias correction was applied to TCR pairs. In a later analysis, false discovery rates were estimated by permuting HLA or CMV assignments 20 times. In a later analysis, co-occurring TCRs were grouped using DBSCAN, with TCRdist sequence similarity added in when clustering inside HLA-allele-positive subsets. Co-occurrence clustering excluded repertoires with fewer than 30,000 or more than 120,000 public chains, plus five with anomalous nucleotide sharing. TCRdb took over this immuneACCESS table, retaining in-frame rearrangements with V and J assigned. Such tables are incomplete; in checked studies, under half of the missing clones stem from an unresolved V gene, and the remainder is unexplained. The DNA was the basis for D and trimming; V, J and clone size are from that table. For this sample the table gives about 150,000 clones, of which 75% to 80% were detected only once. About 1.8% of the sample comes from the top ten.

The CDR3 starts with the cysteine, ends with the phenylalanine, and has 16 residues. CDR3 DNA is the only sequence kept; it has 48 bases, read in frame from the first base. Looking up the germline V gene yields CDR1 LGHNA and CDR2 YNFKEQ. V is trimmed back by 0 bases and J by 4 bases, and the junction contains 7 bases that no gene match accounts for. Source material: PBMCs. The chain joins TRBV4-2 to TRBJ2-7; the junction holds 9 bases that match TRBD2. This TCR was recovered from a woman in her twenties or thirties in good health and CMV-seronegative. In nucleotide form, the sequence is TGTGCCAGCAGCCAAGACGTAGCGGGGGACCAATACGAGCAGTACTTC. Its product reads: CASSQDVAGDQYEQYF.